This TCR beta chain was captured by sequencing in a study of blood T cell repertoires in COVID-19. Profiled with immunoSEQ multiplex PCR; TCRdb holds only in-frame clones, not every one. The repertoire has approximately 320,000 clones, about 91% of them found once; the top ten carry around 9%. Self-reported history from a screening survey and questionnaire set each donor's cohort. This clone was counted only a few times. The V gene's germline CDR1 is SEHNR and CDR2 FQNEAQ (reference sequence). After removal of 5 bases from V and 7 bases from J, the junction contained 13 bases not matched to a gene. This CDR3 region has 16 residues.

This chain connects TRBV7-9 to TRBJ1-2; 10 positions match TRBD1. The sample taken for sequencing was PBMCs or T cells enriched from blood (not recorded which). The clonotype was recovered from a woman under 30 who had recovered from COVID-19. For the CDR3, the DNA is TGTGCCAGCAGCCCAAGCCAGACAGGGGGCGGTCGTGGCTACACCTTC. It is translated as CASSPSQTGGGRGYTF.